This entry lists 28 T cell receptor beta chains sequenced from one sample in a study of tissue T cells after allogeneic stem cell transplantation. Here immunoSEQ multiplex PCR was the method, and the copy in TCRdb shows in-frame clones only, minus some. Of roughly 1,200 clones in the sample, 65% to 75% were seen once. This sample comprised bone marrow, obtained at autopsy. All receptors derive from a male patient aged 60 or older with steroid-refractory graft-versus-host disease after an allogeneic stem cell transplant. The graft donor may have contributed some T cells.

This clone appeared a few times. The CDR3 nucleotides read TGTGCCAGCAGCGTCATGACAGGGGTGCGCGTAGCCGGGGAGCTGTTTTTT. It specifies CASSVMTGVRVAGELFF. This rearrangement joins TRBV9 to TRBJ2-2; 8 nucleotides agree with TRBD1. CDR3 length: 17 amino acids. V lost 2 bases and J lost 6; bases outside the gene matches: 12. Germline V gives CDR1 SGDLS, CDR2 YYNGEE.

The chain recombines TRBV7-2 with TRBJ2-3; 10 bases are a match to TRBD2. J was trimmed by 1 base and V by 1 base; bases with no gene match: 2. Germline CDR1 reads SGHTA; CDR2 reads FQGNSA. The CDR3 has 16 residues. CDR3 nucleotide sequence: TGTGCCAGCAGCTTAGGTCTAGCGGGGGGCACAGATACGCAGTATTTT. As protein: CASSLGLAGGTDTQYF.

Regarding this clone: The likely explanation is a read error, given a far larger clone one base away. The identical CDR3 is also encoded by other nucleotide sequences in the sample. The CDR3 protein is CACSWGAGGGETQYF. The CDR3, as DNA: TGTGCCTGCAGCTGGGGGGCCGGGGGGGGAGAGACCCAGTACTTC. This rearrangement joins TRBV5-6 to TRBJ2-5; TRBD2 matches at 8 bases. This CDR3 spans 15 amino acids. The germline CDR1 and CDR2 sequences are SGHDT and YYEEEE.

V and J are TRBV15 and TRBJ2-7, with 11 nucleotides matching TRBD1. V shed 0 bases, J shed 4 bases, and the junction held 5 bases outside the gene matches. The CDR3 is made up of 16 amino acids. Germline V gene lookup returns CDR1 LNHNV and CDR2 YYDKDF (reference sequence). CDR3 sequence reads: CATSRDDGQGAYEQYF. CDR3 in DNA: TGTGCCACCAGCAGAGACGATGGACAGGGGGCTTACGAGCAGTACTTC.

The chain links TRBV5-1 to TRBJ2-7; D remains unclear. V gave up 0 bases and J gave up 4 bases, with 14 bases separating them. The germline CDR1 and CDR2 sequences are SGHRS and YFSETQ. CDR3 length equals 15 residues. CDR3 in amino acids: CASSLAQGVMYEQYF. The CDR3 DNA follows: TGCGCCAGCAGCTTGGCCCAAGGAGTTATGTACGAGCAGTACTTC.

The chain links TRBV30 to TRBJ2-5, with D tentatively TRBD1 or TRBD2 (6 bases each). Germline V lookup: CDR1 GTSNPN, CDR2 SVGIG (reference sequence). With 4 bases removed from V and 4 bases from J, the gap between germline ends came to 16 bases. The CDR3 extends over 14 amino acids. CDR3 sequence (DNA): TGTGCCTGGACGCCCGGGGGCGGGTCAGAGACCCAGTACTTC. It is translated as CAWTPGGGSETQYF.

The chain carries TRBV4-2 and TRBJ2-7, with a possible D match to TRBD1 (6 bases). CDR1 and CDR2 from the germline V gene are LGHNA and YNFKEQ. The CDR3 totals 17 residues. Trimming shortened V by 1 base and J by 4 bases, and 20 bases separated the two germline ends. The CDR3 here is CASSQGVDRTFSYEQYF. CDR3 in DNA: TGTGCCAGCAGCCAAGGGGTTGACAGGACGTTTTCATACGAGCAGTACTTC.

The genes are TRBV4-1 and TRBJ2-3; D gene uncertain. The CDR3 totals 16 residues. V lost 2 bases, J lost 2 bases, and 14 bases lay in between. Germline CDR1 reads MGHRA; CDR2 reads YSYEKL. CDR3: CASSQSPAQITDTQYF. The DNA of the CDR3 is TGCGCCAGCAGCCAAAGTCCAGCACAGATCACAGATACGCAGTATTTT.

The CDR3 here is CSASSANTEAFF. The CDR3 DNA reads TGCAGTGCTAGTTCGGCAAACACTGAAGCTTTCTTT. The V gene is TRBV20-1, the J gene TRBJ1-1; D not certain. The CDR3 runs to 12 residues. Per germline, CDR1 DFQATT and CDR2 SNEGSKA (reference sequence). The V gene lost 3 bases and the J gene lost 2 bases, with 7 bases spanning the gap.

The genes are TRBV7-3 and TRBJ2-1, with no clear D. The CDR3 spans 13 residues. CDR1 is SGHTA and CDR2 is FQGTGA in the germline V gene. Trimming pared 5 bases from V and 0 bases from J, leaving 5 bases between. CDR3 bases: TGTGCCAGCAGCCCAGGCTCCTACAATGAGCAGTTCTTC. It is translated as CASSPGSYNEQFF.

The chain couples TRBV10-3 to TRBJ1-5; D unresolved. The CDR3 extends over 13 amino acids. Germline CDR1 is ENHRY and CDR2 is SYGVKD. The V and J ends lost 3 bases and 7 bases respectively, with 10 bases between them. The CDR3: CAISEPGNQPQHF. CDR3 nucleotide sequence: TGTGCCATCAGTGAACCTGGGAACCAGCCCCAGCATTTT.

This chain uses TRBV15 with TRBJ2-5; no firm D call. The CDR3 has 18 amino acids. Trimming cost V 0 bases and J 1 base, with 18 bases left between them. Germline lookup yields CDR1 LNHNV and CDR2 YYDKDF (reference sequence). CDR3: CATSRDFNLFGSQETQYF. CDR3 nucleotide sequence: TGTGCCACCAGCAGAGATTTTAATTTGTTCGGCAGCCAAGAGACCCAGTACTTC.

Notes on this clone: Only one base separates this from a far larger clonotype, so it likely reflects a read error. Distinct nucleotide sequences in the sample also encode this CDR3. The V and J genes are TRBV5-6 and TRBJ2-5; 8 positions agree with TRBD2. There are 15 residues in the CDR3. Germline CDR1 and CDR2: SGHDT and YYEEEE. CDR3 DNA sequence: TGCGCCAGCCGCTGGGGGGCCGGGGGGGGAGAGACCCAGTACTTC. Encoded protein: CASRWGAGGGETQYF.

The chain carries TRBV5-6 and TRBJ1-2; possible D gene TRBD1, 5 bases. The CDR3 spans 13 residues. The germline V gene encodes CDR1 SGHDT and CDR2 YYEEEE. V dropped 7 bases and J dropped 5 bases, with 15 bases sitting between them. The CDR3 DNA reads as TGTGCCAGCCGATCACAGGAGCTTTATGGCTACACCTTC. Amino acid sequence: CASRSQELYGYTF.

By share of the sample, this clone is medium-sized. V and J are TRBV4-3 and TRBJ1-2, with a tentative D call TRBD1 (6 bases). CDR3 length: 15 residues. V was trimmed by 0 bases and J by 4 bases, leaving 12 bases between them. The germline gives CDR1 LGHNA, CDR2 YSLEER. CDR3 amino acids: CASSQELQGVYGYTF. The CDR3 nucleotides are TGCGCCAGCAGCCAAGAATTACAGGGAGTCTATGGCTACACCTTC.

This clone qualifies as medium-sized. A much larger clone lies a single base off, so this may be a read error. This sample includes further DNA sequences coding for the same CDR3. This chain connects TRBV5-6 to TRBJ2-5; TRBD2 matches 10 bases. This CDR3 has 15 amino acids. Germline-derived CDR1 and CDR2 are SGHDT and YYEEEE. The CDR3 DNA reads TGCGCCCGCAGCGGGGGGGCCGGGGGGGGAGAGACCCAGTACTTC. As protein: CARSGGAGGGETQYF.

The CDR3 DNA sequence: TGTGCCAGCAGTGAAGATGGTTATGCAACTAATGAAAAACTGTTTTTT. Translation gives CASSEDGYATNEKLFF. V gene TRBV2 combines with J gene TRBJ1-4, with unresolved D. Between the trimmed V and J ends, which lost 1 base and 0 bases, there was a span of 9 bases. The CDR3 is 16 residues long. Germline lookup yields CDR1 SNHLY and CDR2 FYNNEI.

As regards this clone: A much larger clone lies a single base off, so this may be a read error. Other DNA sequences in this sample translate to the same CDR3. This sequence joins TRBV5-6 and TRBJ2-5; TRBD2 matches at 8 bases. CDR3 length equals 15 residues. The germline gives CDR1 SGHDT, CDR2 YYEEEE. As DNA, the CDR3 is TGCGCCCGCCGCTGGGGGGCCGGGGGGGGCGAGACCCAGTACTTC. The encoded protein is CARRWGAGGGETQYF.

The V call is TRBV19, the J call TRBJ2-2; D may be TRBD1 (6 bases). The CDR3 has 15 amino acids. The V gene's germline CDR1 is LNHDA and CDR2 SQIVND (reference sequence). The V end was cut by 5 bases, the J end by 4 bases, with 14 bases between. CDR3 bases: TGTGCCAGTAGTCAATGGACAGTGACCACCGGGGAGCTGTTTTTT. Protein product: CASSQWTVTTGELFF. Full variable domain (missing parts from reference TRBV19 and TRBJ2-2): DGGITQSPKYLFRKEGQNVTLSCEQNLNHDAMYWYRQDPGQGLRLIYYSQIVNDFQKGDIAEGYSVSREKKESFPLTVTSAQKNPTAFYLCASSQWTVTTGELFFGEGSRLTVL.

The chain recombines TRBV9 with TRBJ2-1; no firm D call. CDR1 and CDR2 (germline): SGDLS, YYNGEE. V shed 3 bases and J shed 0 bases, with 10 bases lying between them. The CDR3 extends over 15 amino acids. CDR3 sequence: CASSDRMSSYNEQFF. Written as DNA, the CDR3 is TGTGCCAGCAGCGATAGGATGAGCTCCTACAATGAGCAGTTCTTC.

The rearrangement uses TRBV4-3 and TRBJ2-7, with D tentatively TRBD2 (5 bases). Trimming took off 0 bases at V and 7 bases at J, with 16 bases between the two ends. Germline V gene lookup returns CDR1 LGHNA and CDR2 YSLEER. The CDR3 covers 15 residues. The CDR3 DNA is TGCGCCAGCAGCCAAGAGTTGGGAGTGGATGGAGAGCAGTACTTC. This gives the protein CASSQELGVDGEQYF.

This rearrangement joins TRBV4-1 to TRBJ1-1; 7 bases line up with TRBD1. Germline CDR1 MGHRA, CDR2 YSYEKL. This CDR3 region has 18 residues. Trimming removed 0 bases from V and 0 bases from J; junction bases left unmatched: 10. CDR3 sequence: CASSQESFGGTVNTEAFF. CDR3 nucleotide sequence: TGCGCCAGCAGCCAAGAGTCTTTTGGGGGGACAGTGAACACTGAAGCTTTCTTT.

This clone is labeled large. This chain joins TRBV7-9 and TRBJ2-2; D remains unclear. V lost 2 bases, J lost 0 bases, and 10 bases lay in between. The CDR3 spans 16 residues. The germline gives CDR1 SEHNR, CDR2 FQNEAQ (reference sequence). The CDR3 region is CASSLSDTANTGELFF. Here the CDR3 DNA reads TGTGCCAGCAGCTTATCAGACACAGCGAACACCGGGGAGCTGTTTTTT.

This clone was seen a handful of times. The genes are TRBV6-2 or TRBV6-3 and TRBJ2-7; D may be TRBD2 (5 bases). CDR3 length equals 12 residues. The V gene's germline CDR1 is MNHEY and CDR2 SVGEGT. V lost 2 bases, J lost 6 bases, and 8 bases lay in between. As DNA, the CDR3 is TGTGCCAGCAGTTACCCCGGGGTCGAGCAGTACTTC. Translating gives CASSYPGVEQYF.

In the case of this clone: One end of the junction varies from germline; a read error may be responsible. DNA of the CDR3: TGCCCCCGCAGCTTGGGGGCCGGGGGGGGAGAGACCCAGTACTTC. Protein sequence: CPRSLGAGGGETQYF. The V and J genes are TRBV5-6 and TRBJ2-5, with 8 bases lining up with TRBD2. This CDR3 region has 15 residues. Germline CDR1 reads SGHDT; CDR2 reads YYEEEE.

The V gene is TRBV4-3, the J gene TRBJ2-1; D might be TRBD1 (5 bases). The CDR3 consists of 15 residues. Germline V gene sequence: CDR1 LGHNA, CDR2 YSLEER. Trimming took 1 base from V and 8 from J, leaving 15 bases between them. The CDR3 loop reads CASSQGPLGQDEQFF. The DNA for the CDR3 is TGCGCCAGCAGCCAAGGGCCGTTGGGGCAGGATGAGCAGTTCTTC.

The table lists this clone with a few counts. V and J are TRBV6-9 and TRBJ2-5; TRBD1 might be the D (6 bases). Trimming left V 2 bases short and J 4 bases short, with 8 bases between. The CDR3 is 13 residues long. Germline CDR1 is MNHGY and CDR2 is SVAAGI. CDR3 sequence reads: CASSYAGVETQYF. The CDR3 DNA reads TGTGCCAGCAGTTATGCAGGGGTAGAGACCCAGTACTTC.

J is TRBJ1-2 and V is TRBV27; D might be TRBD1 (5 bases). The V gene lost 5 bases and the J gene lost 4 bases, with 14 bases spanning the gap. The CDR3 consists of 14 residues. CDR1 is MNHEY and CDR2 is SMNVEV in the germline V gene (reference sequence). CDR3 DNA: TGTGCCAGCAGTGATAGACCGGGACTCTATGGCTACACCTTC. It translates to CASSDRPGLYGYTF.